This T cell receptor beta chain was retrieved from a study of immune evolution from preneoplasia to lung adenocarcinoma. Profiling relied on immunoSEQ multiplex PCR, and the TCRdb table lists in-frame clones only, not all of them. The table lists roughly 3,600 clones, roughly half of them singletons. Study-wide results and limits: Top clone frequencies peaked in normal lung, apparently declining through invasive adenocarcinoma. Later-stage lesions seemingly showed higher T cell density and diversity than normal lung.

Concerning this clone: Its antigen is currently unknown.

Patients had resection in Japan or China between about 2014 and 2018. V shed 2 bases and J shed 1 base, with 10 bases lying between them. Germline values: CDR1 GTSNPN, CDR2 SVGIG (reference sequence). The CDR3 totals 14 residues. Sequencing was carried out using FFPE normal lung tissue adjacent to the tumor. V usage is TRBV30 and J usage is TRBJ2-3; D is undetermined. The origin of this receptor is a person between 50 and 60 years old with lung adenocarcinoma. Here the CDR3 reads CAWSNLLGTDTQYF. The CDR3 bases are TGTGCCTGGAGTAATCTTTTGGGCACAGATACGCAGTATTTT.